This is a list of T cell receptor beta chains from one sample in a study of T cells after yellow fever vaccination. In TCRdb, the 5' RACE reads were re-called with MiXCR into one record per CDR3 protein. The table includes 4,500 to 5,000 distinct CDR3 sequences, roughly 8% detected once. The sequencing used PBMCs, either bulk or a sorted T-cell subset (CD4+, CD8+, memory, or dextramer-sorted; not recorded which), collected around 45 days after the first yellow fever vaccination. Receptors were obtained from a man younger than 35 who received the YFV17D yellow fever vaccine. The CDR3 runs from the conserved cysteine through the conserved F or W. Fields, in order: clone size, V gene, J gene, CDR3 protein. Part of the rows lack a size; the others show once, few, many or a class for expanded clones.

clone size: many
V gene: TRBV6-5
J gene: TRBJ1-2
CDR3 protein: CASSYSLAGSLYGYTF

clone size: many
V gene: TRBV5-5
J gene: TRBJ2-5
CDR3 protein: CASSYWTSGGSIQETQYF

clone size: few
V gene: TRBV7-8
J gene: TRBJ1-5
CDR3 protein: CASSPKPDSNQPQHF

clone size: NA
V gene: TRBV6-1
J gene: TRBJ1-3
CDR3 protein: CASRTPSGNTIYF

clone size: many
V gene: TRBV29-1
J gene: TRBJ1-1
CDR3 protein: CSVWRGRRDTEAFF

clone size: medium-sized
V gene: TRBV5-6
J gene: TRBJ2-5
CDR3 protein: CASSLGLWRGETQYF

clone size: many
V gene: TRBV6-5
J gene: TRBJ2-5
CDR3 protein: CASSYRDRGWETQYF

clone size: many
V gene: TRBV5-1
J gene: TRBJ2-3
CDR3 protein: CASSFLWDGTDTQYF

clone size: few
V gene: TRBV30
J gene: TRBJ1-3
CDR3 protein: CAWSVGGVPGNTIYF

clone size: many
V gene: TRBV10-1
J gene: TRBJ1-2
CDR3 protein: CASSERQNYGYTF

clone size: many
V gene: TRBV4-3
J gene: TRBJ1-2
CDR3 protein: CASSQDQGGQGAYGYTF

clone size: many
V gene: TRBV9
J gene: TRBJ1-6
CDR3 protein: CASSRGQSNSPLHF

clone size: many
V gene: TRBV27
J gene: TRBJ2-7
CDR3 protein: CASRETGFYEQYF

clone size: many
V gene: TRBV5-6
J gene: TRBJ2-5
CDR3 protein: CASSYPGQGSETQYF

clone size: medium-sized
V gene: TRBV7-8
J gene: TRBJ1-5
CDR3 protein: CASSLDIDQPQHF

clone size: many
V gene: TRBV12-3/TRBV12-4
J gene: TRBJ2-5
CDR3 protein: CASSLVSGAAETQYF

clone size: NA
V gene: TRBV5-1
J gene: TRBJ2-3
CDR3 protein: CASKVGDGSGTDTQYF

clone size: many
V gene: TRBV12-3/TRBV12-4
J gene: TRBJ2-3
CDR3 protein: CASSFLVDTQYF

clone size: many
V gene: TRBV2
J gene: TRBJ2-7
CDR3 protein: CASSAGMNRVRNEQYF

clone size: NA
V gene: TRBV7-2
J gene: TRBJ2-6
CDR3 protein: CASSNRGGANVQTF

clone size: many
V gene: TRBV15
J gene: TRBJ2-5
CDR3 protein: CATSEGQETQYF

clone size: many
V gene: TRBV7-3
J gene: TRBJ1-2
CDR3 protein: CASSHEGTTPFYGYTF

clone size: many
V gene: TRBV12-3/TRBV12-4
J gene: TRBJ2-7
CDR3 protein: CASRRNKYEQYF

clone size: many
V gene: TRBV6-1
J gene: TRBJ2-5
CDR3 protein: CASKSLPGGGETQYF

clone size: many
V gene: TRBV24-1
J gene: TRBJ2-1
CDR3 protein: CATSDWRGHYNEQFF

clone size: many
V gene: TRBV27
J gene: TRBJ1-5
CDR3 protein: CASSLVGGTNQPQHF